This note documents a single T cell receptor beta chain sequence. Its antigen is unidentified. Germline V gene sequence: CDR1 LGHNA, CDR2 YSLEER. V lost 0 bases to trimming and J lost 7 bases, with 13 bases between them. The CDR3 has 15 residues. The data are from a study of CD8+ T cells in alopecia areata. Overall study context: Tofacitinib exposure lasted 6 to 18 months, followed by 6 months off drug. Points from the study as a whole: Sequencing of scalp tissue also captures the resident alphabeta T cells of normal skin.

Obtained from alopecia areata patients were lesional scalp punch biopsies along with peripheral blood. Following extraction, RNA underwent reverse transcription to cDNA, which served as the sequencing template. Clones were sequenced by immunoSEQ multiplex PCR, and TCRdb holds only the in-frame ones, with some missing. The sample records more than 95,000 clones, 41% being singletons. Sequencing input: CD4+ T cells sorted from blood. The rearrangement joins TRBV4-3 to TRBJ1-3; no clear D gene. The receptor was derived from a human donor with alopecia areata. CDR3 nucleotides: TGCGCCAGCAGCCAAGAGGCGAGTACCGGGAACACCATATATTTT. This gives the protein CASSQEASTGNTIYF.